This TCR beta chain was sequenced during a study of blood T cell repertoires in COVID-19. The overall study: COVID-19 samples, acute and convalescent, were from the United States, Italy and Spain. PBMCs, B-cell-depleted T cells, or T cells were the source of the cDNA or gDNA that made up the material.

Germline V CDR1 and CDR2: SGHRS, YFSETQ. The CDR3 runs to 15 residues. With 1 base clipped from V and 4 bases from J, the junction kept 6 bases outside the gene matches. Worth noting for this clone: Other DNA sequences in this sample translate to the same CDR3.

Methods used by the authors: Reference gene primers were amplified, and this amplification served to estimate nucleated cell counts. Profiled with immunoSEQ multiplex PCR; TCRdb holds only in-frame clones, not every one. V and J calls and clone size are copied from that table; D and trimming were computed from the DNA. The profile shows tens of thousands of clones, 75% to 95% of them singletons. The genes are TRBV5-1 and TRBJ2-3; the match to TRBD2 covers 7 bases. The TCR comes from a human donor with active COVID-19. The donor label of this sample is uncertain. The specimen was peripheral blood. The chain's CDR3 is CASSLLSGGPDTQYF. The DNA of the CDR3 is TGCGCCAGCAGCTTGTTGTCGGGAGGACCAGATACGCAGTATTTT.